Following are 21 T cell receptor beta chains from one sample sequenced in a study of blood T cell repertoires in COVID-19. Using immunoSEQ multiplex PCR, the repertoire was profiled, and TCRdb retains in-frame clones only, with some absent. This table has over 200,000 clones, approximately 90% appearing once. Sequencing was done on a sample of peripheral blood. All receptors come from a man aged 40-50 years with acute or convalescent COVID-19.

This chain connects TRBV5-1 to TRBJ2-7; 12 bases are shared with TRBD2. Per germline, CDR1 SGHRS and CDR2 YFSETQ. V lost 4 bases to trimming and J lost 3 bases; unmatched junction nucleotides: 5. The CDR3 is made up of 15 amino acids. CDR3 nucleotide sequence: TGCGCCAGCAGCCCTGGGACTAGCGGGTTCTACGAGCAGTACTTC. Its translation is CASSPGTSGFYEQYF.

The rearrangement uses TRBV27 and TRBJ2-1; maybe TRBD2 (7 bases). Trimming took 7 bases from V and 3 from J, leaving 10 bases between them. This CDR3 is built from 13 residues. The V gene's germline CDR1 is MNHEY and CDR2 SMNVEV (reference sequence). The CDR3 sequence is CASMGGLYNEQFF. CDR3 DNA: TGTGCCAGCATGGGGGGGCTCTACAATGAGCAGTTCTTC.

The rearrangement uses TRBV2 and TRBJ2-3, with a tentative D call TRBD2 (7 bases). Germline loops: CDR1 SNHLY, CDR2 FYNNEI. The CDR3 length is 15 residues. The germline V and J ends were trimmed by 6 bases and 5 bases, with 18 bases remaining between them. The CDR3 DNA follows: TGTGCCAGCAGAGCACGGGGGGCCCTCGGAGATACGCAGTATTTT. This sequence encodes CASRARGALGDTQYF.

The chain couples TRBV27 to TRBJ2-1; TRBD2 matches at 8 bases. V shed 8 bases and J 10 bases; nucleotides not matched to a gene: 10. The CDR3 has 13 residues. The germline V gene encodes CDR1 MNHEY and CDR2 SMNVEV (reference sequence). The CDR3 nucleotides read TGTGCCAGCGCAGACAGCGGGAGAGGGGAGCAGTTCTTC. It yields the protein CASADSGRGEQFF.

The chain uses TRBV9 and TRBJ2-5, with TRBD2 as a possible D gene (5 bases). Looked up from germline, CDR1 is SGDLS and CDR2 is YYNGEE. CDR3 size: 14 residues. Trimming left V 0 bases short and J 2 bases short, with 8 bases between. CDR3 region: CASSVGGPQETQYF. As DNA, the CDR3 is TGTGCCAGCAGCGTAGGCGGGCCTCAAGAGACCCAGTACTTC.

V and J are TRBV20-1 and TRBJ2-1, with 11 nucleotides matching TRBD2. CDR1 is DFQATT and CDR2 is SNEGSKA in the germline V gene (reference sequence). V shed 3 bases and J 8 bases; nucleotides not matched to a gene: 15. This CDR3 spans 17 amino acids. The CDR3 is CSASAGLAAGRRDEQFF. The CDR3 bases are TGCAGTGCTAGTGCGGGACTAGCGGCCGGGCGTAGGGATGAGCAGTTCTTC.

The rearrangement uses TRBV27 and TRBJ2-1; D perhaps matches TRBD1 (6 bases). Germline CDR1 MNHEY, CDR2 SMNVEV (reference sequence). This CDR3 is built from 15 residues. V shed 4 bases and J shed 5 bases, with 15 bases lying between them. CDR3: CASSSGRGVNNEQFF. The CDR3 region has the DNA TGTGCCAGCAGTTCTGGCAGGGGAGTGAACAATGAGCAGTTCTTC.

The rearrangement uses TRBV7-9 and TRBJ2-1; D is ambiguous. Germline CDR1 reads SEHNR; CDR2 reads FQNEAQ (reference sequence). V was pared by 1 base and J by 0 bases, with 10 bases between. The CDR3 has 16 residues. In nucleotides, the CDR3 is TGTGCCAGCAGCTTAGGTCCGCGGAGCTCCTACAATGAGCAGTTCTTC. It translates to CASSLGPRSSYNEQFF.

This chain uses TRBV27 with TRBJ1-3; D is perhaps TRBD1 (6 bases). Germline V gives CDR1 MNHEY, CDR2 SMNVEV (reference sequence). With 4 bases removed from V and 3 bases from J, the gap between germline ends came to 13 bases. The CDR3 runs to 15 residues. The CDR3 sequence: CASSSTGLGGNTIYF. Written as DNA, the CDR3 is TGTGCCAGCAGTTCCACAGGGCTGGGTGGAAACACCATATATTTT.

V is TRBV5-1 and J is TRBJ2-1; no firm D call. The ends were cut back, 3 bases at V and 3 bases at J, with 16 bases in the middle. Per germline, CDR1 SGHRS and CDR2 YFSETQ. The CDR3 is 16 residues long. In DNA form, the CDR3 reads TGCGCCAGCAGCTCTCACCCTTCCGGAGTCTACAATGAGCAGTTCTTC. It is translated as CASSSHPSGVYNEQFF.

The chain recombines TRBV9 with TRBJ2-7, with 8 bases fitting TRBD1. Per germline, CDR1 SGDLS and CDR2 YYNGEE. V shed 3 bases and J 3 bases; nucleotides not matched to a gene: 8. CDR3 length: 15 amino acids. The CDR3 here is CASSGQGTGSYEQYF. For the CDR3, the DNA is TGTGCCAGCAGCGGACAAGGGACAGGTAGCTACGAGCAGTACTTC.

This CDR3 is CASSPGTGPSSPLHF. CDR3 nucleotides: TGTGCCAGCAGCCCCGGGACAGGGCCGAGTTCACCCCTCCACTTT. The rearrangement uses TRBV9 and TRBJ1-6; 9 nucleotides align to TRBD1. Unmatched junction bases numbered 8, after V lost 4 bases and J lost 9 bases. Germline CDR1 and CDR2: SGDLS and YYNGEE. The CDR3 is made up of 15 amino acids.

In this sample, this clone turned up once. The chain carries TRBV21-1 and TRBJ2-7; TRBD1 is taken as the D call from the table, unchecked against the DNA. TRBV21-1 is an annotated pseudogene. The CDR3 sequence is 14 residues long. CDR3 residues: CASSITDREYEQYF. CDR3 coding DNA: TGTGCCAGCAGTATCACGGACAGGGAATACGAGCAGTACTTC.

The V call is TRBV10-3, the J call TRBJ2-7, with 10 nucleotides matching TRBD2. This CDR3 is 16 amino acids long. Germline values: CDR1 ENHRY, CDR2 SYGVKD. J lost 2 bases, V lost 1 base, and 5 bases had no gene match. The CDR3 sequence is CAISEFASGRPYEQYF. CDR3 nucleotide sequence: TGTGCCATCAGTGAGTTCGCTAGCGGGAGACCCTACGAGCAGTACTTC.

This clone was seen once. This sequence joins TRBV7-8 and TRBJ2-3; 12 bases map to TRBD2. Per the germline V gene, CDR1 is SGHVS and CDR2 is FQNEAQ. The CDR3 runs 16 residues. The trim removed 5 bases at V and 5 bases at J, leaving 8 bases unmatched. CDR3 in DNA: TGTGCCAGCAGCATTCTAGCGGGGGGGCTTGTAGATACGCAGTATTTT. Amino acid sequence: CASSILAGGLVDTQYF.

The chain recombines TRBV7-3 with TRBJ2-7, with 15 bases aligning to TRBD2. V shed 6 bases and J 6 bases; nucleotides not matched to a gene: 3. The CDR3 extends over 14 amino acids. CDR1 SGHTA and CDR2 FQGTGA come from the germline V gene. The chain's CDR3 is CASSRTSGRAEQYF. The DNA for the CDR3 is TGTGCCAGCAGTCGGACTAGCGGGAGGGCCGAGCAGTACTTC. Full variable domain (rest looked up from reference TRBV7-3 and TRBJ2-7): GAGVSQTPSNKVTEKGKYVELRCDPISGHTALYWYRQSLGQGPEFLIYFQGTGAADDSGLPNDRFFAVRPEGSVSTLKIQRTERGDSAVYLCASSRTSGRAEQYFGPGTRLTVT.

J is TRBJ2-7 and V is TRBV4-2, with 8 bases lining up with TRBD2. The length of the CDR3 is 16 residues. V dropped 0 bases and J dropped 2; count of bases not matched to a gene: 6. Looked up from germline, CDR1 is LGHNA and CDR2 is YNFKEQ. CDR3 sequence reads: CASSQESQRGTYEQYF. For the CDR3, the DNA is TGTGCCAGCAGCCAAGAATCTCAGCGGGGGACCTACGAGCAGTACTTC.

This clone came up once. The germline gene is not matched at one end of the junction; a read error may be the cause. CDR3: CASRIGGFRVRTGELFF. Written as DNA, the CDR3 is TGTGCCAGTAGAATAGGTGGTTTCAGGGTCCGCACCGGGGAGCTGTTTTTT. The chain uses TRBV19 and TRBJ2-2, with D maybe TRBD1 (5 bases). The CDR3 runs to 17 residues. Germline V CDR1 and CDR2: LNHDA, SQIVND (reference sequence).

The chain links TRBV6-5 to TRBJ1-1; 8 positions agree with TRBD1. The trim removed 6 bases at V and 9 bases at J, leaving 6 bases unmatched. The CDR3 spans 12 residues. From germline, CDR1 is MNHEY and CDR2 SVGAGI. The CDR3 protein is CASRFRTGKAFF. Written as DNA, the CDR3 is TGTGCCAGCAGATTCCGGACAGGGAAAGCTTTCTTT.

The chain carries TRBV5-8 and TRBJ2-5, with D maybe TRBD2 (5 bases). Trimming stripped 3 bases from V and 4 bases from J, with 13 bases between. The CDR3 spans 14 residues. Germline values: CDR1 SGHTS, CDR2 YDEGEE. CDR3 amino acids: CASSSGSPGETQYF. CDR3 nucleotides: TGTGCCAGCAGCTCTGGGAGCCCCGGAGAGACCCAGTACTTC.

This chain joins TRBV5-1 and TRBJ1-1, with 9 bases matching TRBD1. V shed 4 bases and J 5 bases; nucleotides not matched to a gene: 3. Germline CDR1 is SGHRS and CDR2 is YFSETQ. The CDR3 is 13 amino acids. CDR3 sequence (DNA): TGCGCCAGCAGCACCGGACAGGGGACTGAAGCTTTCTTT. As protein: CASSTGQGTEAFF. Supplemented by reference TRBV5-1 and TRBJ1-1, the full variable domain reads KAGVTQTPRYLIKTRGQQVTLSCSPISGHRSVSWYQQTPGQGLQFLFEYFSETQRNKGNFPGRFSGRQFSNSRSEMNVSTLELGDSALYLCASSTGQGTEAFFGQGTRLTVV.